What follows are 5 T cell receptor beta chains derived from one specimen sequenced in a study of T cell responses to AZD1222 COVID-19 vaccine. Method: immunoSEQ multiplex PCR; TCRdb's copy keeps in-frame clones and lacks some. The sample carries around 150,000 clones, approximately 91% recorded once. The sequencing used peripheral blood, collected 28 days after the second AZD1222 dose. These TCRs come from an adult who received the AZD1222 COVID-19 vaccine.

The chain links TRBV7-6 to TRBJ2-1; D is undetermined. There are 17 residues in the CDR3. V lost 1 base to trimming and J lost 5 bases, with 18 bases between them. The germline gives CDR1 SGHVS, CDR2 FNYEAQ. CDR3 loop: CASSLDPAAITDNEQFF. CDR3 nucleotides: TGTGCCAGCAGCTTAGATCCCGCGGCCATAACGGACAATGAGCAGTTCTTC.

A single count supports this clone. The chain joins TRBV7-9 to TRBJ2-3; 8 bases align to TRBD2. The CDR3 contains 14 residues. In germline, CDR1 is SEHNR, CDR2 FQNEAQ (reference sequence). V dropped 5 bases and J dropped 3; count of bases not matched to a gene: 4. For the CDR3, the DNA is TGTGCCAGCAGCCCCCCGGGAGGGACAGATACGCAGTATTTT. It is translated as CASSPPGGTDTQYF.

The chain recombines TRBV6-2 or TRBV6-3 with TRBJ1-1; the match to TRBD1 covers 7 bases. The germline gives CDR1 MNHEY, CDR2 SVGEGT. V lost 0 bases, J lost 1 base, and 5 bases stayed unmatched. CDR3 length: 16 amino acids. CDR3 amino acids: CASSYSWGQTNTEAFF. CDR3 nucleotide sequence: TGTGCCAGCAGTTACTCGTGGGGACAGACGAACACTGAAGCTTTCTTT.

V gene TRBV11-2 combines with J gene TRBJ2-4; TRBD2 aligns across 7 bases. CDR1 is SGHAT and CDR2 is FQNNGV in the germline V gene. After removal of 2 bases from V and 1 base from J, the junction contained 8 bases not matched to a gene. The length of the CDR3 is 17 residues. Here the CDR3 reads CASSLYHVSGAKNIQYF. In nucleotides, the CDR3 is TGTGCCAGCAGCTTATATCACGTTAGCGGGGCCAAAAACATTCAGTACTTC.

This rearrangement joins TRBV11-3 to TRBJ2-1; 10 nucleotides agree with TRBD2. Germline CDR1 SGHNT, CDR2 YENEEA. The CDR3 is made up of 17 amino acids. V lost 1 base and J lost 3; bases outside the gene matches: 6. The CDR3 is CASSLGRLAGVYNEQFF. CDR3 in DNA: TGTGCCAGCAGCTTAGGTCGGCTAGCGGGAGTCTACAATGAGCAGTTCTTC.